Given below is one T cell receptor (beta chain) in context. Antigen specificity is unknown. Other DNA sequences in the sample encode the same CDR3. The stimulus was lysate of CMV-infected fibroblasts, roughly 9.2 ug/mL. Sorted nonresponding memory CD4+ T cells were CD40L-negative, CD69-negative, CD45RO-high. This specimen comes from a study of persistence of HIV-infected CD4 T cells. Background on the study: The sample holds CD4+ T cells responsive to CMV or HIV-1 Gag.

The CDR3 loop spans 14 amino acids. V lost 3 bases and J 0 bases, leaving 7 bases between the germline ends. Looked up from germline, CDR1 is SEHNR and CDR2 is FQNEAQ (reference sequence). The immunoSEQ assay was version 4, run in survey mode. Each sample used up to about 1 ug genomic DNA diluted to around 10 ng/uL. TCRdb's copy holds only in-frame clones and misses some; the assay was immunoSEQ multiplex PCR. Found here are approximately 30,000 clones, roughly 80% of them singletons; the top ten hold about 6.8%. The chain employs TRBV7-9 and TRBJ2-3; D unclear. The receptor was derived from an adult woman with HIV who was CMV-seropositive. The source was CD4+ T cells sorted from PBMCs after 18-hour stimulation, collected from a patient who received antiretroviral therapy. The DNA of the CDR3 is TGTGCCAGCAGCTTGGACCACAGCACAGATACGCAGTATTTT. Translating gives CASSLDHSTDTQYF. Full variable domain (missing parts from reference TRBV7-9 and TRBJ2-3): DTGVSQNPRHKITKRGQNVTFRCDPISEHNRLYWYRQTLGQGPEFLTYFQNEAQLEKSRLLSDRFSAERPKGSFSTLEIQRTEQGDSAMYLCASSLDHSTDTQYFGPGTRLTVL.